The following is a T cell receptor (beta chain) sequence with its context. The V gene lost 3 bases and the J gene lost 6 bases, with 16 bases spanning the gap. The CDR3 sequence is 14 residues long. CDR1 and CDR2 (germline): GTSNPN, SVGIG (reference sequence). In the source study's methods: Amplification of reference gene primers provided the estimated nucleated cell counts. Clones were sequenced by immunoSEQ multiplex PCR, and TCRdb holds only the in-frame ones, with some missing. V, J and clone size derive from that table, while D and trimming were established from the DNA sequence. The table has 100,000 to 150,000 clones, around 81% seen once. The sample comes from a study of blood T cell repertoires in COVID-19. Turning to the study itself: Acute and convalescent COVID-19 specimens originated in the United States, Italy and Spain.

The receptor comes from a man between 35 and 55 years old with active or convalescent COVID-19. The sequenced sample consisted of peripheral blood. The chain carries TRBV30 and TRBJ2-3, with D possibly matching TRBD2 (5 bases). The CDR3 sequence: CAWSPGSGMDTQYF. For the CDR3, the DNA is TGTGCCTGGAGCCCTGGCAGCGGAATGGATACGCAGTATTTT.